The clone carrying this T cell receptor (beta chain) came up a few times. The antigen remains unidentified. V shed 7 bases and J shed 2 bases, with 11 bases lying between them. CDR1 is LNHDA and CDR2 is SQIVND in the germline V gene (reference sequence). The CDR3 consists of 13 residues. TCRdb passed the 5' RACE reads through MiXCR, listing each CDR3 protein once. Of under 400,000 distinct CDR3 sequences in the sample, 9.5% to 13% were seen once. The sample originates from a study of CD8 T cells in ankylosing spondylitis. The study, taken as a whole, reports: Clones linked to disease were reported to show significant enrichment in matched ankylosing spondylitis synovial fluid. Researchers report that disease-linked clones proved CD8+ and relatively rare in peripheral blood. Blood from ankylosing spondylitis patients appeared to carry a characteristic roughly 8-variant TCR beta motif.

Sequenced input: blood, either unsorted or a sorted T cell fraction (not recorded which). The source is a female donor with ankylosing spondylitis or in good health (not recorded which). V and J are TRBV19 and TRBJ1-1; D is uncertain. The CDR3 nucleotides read TGTGCCAGTAAGGTGAGCGCAAACACTGAAGCTTTCTTT. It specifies CASKVSANTEAFF.